These 2 T cell receptor beta chains share one sample of origin, sequenced in a study of cytomegalovirus exposure and HLA in healthy donors. The assay was immunoSEQ multiplex PCR, and TCRdb's table has in-frame clones only and misses some. Of 150,000 to 200,000 clones listed, 84% are singletons. Sequencing used PBMCs. Receptors originate from a man younger than 30 in good health and CMV-seropositive.

This rearrangement joins TRBV4-2 to TRBJ2-7; D call uncertain. CDR3 length: 13 residues. CDR1 LGHNA and CDR2 YNFKEQ come from the germline V gene. V lost 0 bases to trimming and J lost 4 bases, with 7 bases between them. For the CDR3, the DNA is TGTGCCAGCAGCCAAGATCTCGGGTACGAGCAGTACTTC. As protein: CASSQDLGYEQYF.

The rearrangement joins TRBV5-4 to TRBJ2-7, with D maybe TRBD1 (5 bases). The CDR3 spans 15 residues. V was clipped by 0 bases and J by 2 bases, with 12 bases between them. Germline values: CDR1 SGHNT, CDR2 YYREEE (reference sequence). This CDR3 is CASSLGGSDTYEQYF. The CDR3 DNA sequence: TGTGCCAGCAGCTTGGGGGGCAGCGATACCTACGAGCAGTACTTC.